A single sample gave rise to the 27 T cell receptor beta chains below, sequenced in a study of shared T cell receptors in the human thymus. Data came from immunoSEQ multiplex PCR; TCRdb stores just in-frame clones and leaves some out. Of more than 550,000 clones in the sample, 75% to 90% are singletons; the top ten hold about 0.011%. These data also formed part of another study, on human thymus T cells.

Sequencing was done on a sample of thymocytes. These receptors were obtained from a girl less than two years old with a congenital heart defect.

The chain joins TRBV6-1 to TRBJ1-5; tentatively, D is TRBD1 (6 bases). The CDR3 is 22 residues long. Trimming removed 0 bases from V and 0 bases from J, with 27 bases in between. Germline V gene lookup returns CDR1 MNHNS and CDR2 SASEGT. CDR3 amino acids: CASSEAGGRTDRRTYSNQPQHF. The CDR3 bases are TGTGCCAGCAGTGAAGCTGGGGGCCGGACAGACCGAAGAACCTATAGCAATCAGCCCCAGCATTTT.

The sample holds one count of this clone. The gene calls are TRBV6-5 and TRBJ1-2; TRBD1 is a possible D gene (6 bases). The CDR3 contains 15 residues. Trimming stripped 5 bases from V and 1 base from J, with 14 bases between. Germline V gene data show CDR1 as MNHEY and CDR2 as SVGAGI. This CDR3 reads CASSLTGSRNYGYTF. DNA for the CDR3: TGTGCCAGCAGTCTTACAGGGAGCCGTAACTATGGCTACACCTTC.

CDR3 amino acids: CASSVGLGGPYGYTF. CDR3 DNA: TGTGCCAGCAGTGTAGGTTTAGGGGGACCTTATGGCTACACCTTC. The chain carries TRBV28 and TRBJ1-2, with a possible D match to TRBD1 (6 bases). Germline CDR1 MDHEN, CDR2 SYDVKM. The CDR3 covers 15 residues. The V end lost 5 bases, the J end lost 5 bases, and 18 bases lay between the germline ends.

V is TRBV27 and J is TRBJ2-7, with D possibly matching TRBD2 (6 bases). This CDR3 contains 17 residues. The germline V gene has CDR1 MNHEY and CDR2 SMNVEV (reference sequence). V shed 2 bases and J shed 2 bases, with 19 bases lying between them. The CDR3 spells CASSLIMGGGATYEQYF. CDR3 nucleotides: TGTGCCAGCAGTTTAATCATGGGAGGCGGGGCAACCTACGAGCAGTACTTC.

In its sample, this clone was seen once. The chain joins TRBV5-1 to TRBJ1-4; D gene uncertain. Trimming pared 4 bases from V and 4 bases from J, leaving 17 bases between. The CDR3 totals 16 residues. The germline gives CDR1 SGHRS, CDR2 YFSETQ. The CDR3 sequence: CASSLAEGAINEKLFF. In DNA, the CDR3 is TGCGCCAGCAGCCTCGCCGAAGGAGCAATTAATGAAAAACTGTTTTTT.

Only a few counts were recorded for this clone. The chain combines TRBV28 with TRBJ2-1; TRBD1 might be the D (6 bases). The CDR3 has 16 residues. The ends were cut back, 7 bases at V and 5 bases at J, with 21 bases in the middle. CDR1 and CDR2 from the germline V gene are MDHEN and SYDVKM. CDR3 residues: CASIKPGRGKDNEQFF. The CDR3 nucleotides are TGTGCCAGCATCAAACCCGGCAGGGGAAAGGACAATGAGCAGTTCTTC.

CDR3 in amino acids: CASSYSKNGEEFF. CDR3 bases: TGTGCCAGCAGTTACTCGAAAAACGGGGAGGAGTTCTTC. The chain recombines TRBV6-5 with TRBJ2-1; D is possibly TRBD2 (6 bases). Germline V gene sequence: CDR1 MNHEY, CDR2 SVGAGI. Trimming cost V 0 bases and J 14 bases, with 14 bases left between them. The CDR3 totals 13 residues.

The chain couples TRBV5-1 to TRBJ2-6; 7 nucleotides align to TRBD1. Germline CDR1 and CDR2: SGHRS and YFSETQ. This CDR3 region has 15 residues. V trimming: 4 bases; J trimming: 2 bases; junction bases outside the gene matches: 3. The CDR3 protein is CASSSQGAGANVLTF. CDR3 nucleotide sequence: TGCGCCAGCAGCAGTCAGGGGGCTGGGGCCAACGTCCTGACTTTC.

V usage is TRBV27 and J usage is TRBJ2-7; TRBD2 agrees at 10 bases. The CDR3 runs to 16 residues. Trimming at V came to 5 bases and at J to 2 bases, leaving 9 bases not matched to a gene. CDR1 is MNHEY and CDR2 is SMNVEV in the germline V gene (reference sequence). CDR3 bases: TGTGCCAGCAGTGGGACCCTAGCGGGGGCCCCCTACGAGCAGTACTTC. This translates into CASSGTLAGAPYEQYF.

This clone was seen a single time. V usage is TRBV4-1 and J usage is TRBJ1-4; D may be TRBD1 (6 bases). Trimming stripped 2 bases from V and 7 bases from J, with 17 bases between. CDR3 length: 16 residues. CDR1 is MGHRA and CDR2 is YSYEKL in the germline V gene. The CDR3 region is CASSQSLGHPAEKLFF. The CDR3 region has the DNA TGCGCCAGCAGCCAAAGTTTGGGACACCCAGCTGAAAAACTGTTTTTT.

The CDR3 region has the DNA TGTGCCAGCAGCTTAAGGGGAGGGGAGAGTCGCGCGAACACTGAAGCTTTCTTT. This encodes CASSLRGGESRANTEAFF. The V call is TRBV7-2, the J call TRBJ1-1; a weak D match, TRBD1 (5 bases). V dropped 2 bases and J dropped 1 base, with 20 bases sitting between them. The CDR3 sequence is 18 residues long. Germline CDR1 SGHTA, CDR2 FQGNSA.

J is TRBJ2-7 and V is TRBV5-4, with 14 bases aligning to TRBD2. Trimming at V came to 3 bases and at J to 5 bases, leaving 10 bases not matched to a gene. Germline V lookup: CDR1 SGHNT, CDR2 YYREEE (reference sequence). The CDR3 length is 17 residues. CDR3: CASSSGTSGGLRHEQYF. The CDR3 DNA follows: TGTGCCAGCAGCTCTGGGACTAGCGGGGGCCTACGCCACGAGCAGTACTTC.

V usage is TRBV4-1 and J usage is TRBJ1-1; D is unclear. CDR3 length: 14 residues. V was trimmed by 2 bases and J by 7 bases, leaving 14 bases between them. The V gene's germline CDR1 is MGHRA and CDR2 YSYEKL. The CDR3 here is CASSQSSTGYEAFF. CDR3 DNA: TGCGCCAGCAGCCAATCCTCGACGGGTTATGAAGCTTTCTTT.

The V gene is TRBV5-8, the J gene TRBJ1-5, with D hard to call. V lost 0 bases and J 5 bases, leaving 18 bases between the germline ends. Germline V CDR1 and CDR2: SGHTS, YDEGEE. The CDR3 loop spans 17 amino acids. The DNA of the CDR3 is TGTGCCAGCAGCTTGGCCAAGTTTAGCGGAGTAGATCAGCCCCAGCATTTT. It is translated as CASSLAKFSGVDQPQHF. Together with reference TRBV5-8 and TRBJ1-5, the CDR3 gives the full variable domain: EAGVTQSPTHLIKTRGQQATLRCSPISGHTSVYWYQQALGLGLQFLLWYDEGEERNRGNFPPRFSGRQFPNYSSELNVNALELEDSALYLCASSLAKFSGVDQPQHFGDGTRLSIL.

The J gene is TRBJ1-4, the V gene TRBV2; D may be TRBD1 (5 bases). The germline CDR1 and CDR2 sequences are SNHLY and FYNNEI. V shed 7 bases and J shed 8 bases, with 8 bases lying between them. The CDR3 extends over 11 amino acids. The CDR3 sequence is CASTWGEKLFF. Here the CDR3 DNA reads TGTGCCAGCACATGGGGCGAAAAACTGTTTTTT.

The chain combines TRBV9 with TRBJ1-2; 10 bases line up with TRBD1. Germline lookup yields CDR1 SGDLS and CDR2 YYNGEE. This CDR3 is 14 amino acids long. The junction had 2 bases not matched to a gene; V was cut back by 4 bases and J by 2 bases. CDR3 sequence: CASSQGQGNYGYTF. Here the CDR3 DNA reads TGTGCCAGCAGCCAGGGACAGGGGAACTATGGCTACACCTTC.

CDR3 sequence (DNA): TGTGCCAGCAGAACAGGGTCTGGGGCCAACGTCCTGACTTTC. Protein sequence: CASRTGSGANVLTF. The chain recombines TRBV6-6 with TRBJ2-6, with a possible D match to TRBD1 (6 bases). The CDR3 covers 14 residues. Germline V lookup: CDR1 MNHNY, CDR2 SVGAGI (reference sequence). Trimming removed 6 bases at V and 1 base at J, with 7 bases between.

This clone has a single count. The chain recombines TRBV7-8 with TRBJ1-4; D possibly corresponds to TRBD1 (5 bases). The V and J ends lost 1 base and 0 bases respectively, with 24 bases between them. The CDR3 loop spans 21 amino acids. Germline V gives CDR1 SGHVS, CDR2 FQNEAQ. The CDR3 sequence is CASSLVNLNLGTPTTNEKLFF. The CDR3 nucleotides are TGTGCCAGCAGCTTAGTCAACCTAAATCTTGGGACTCCGACAACTAATGAAAAACTGTTTTTT.

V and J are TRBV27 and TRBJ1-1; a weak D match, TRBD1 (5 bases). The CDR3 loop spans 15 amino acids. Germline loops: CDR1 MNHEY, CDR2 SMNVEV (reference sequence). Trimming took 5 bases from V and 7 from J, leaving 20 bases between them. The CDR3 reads CASSASWGVANEAFF. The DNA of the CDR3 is TGTGCCAGCAGTGCGTCGTGGGGGGTCGCCAATGAAGCTTTCTTT.

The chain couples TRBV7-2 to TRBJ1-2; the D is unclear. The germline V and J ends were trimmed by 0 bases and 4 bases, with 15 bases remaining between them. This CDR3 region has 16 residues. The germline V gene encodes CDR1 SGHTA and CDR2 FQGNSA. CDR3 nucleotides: TGTGCCAGCAGCTTAGCCCCGGCGGACTTAACCTATGGCTACACCTTC. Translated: CASSLAPADLTYGYTF.

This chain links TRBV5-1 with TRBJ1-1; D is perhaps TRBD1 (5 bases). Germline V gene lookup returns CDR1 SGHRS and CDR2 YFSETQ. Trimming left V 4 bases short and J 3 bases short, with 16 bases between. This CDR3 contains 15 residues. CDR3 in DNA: TGCGCCAGCAGCCACCCCCAAGACAGTGACACTGAAGCTTTCTTT. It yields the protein CASSHPQDSDTEAFF.

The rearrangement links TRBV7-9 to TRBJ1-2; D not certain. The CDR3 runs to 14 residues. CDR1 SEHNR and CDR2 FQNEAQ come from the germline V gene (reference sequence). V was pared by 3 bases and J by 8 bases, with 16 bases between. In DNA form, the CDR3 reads TGTGCCAGCAGCTTCGGCTCAGCGAGTGACGGCTACACCTTC. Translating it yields CASSFGSASDGYTF.

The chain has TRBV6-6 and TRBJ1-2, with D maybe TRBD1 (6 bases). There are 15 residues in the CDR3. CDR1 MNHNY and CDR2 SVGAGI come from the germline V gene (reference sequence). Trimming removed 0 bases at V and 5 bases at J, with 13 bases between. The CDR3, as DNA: TGTGCCAGCAGTTACTCCATTGGGGGCGAATATGGCTACACCTTC. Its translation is CASSYSIGGEYGYTF.

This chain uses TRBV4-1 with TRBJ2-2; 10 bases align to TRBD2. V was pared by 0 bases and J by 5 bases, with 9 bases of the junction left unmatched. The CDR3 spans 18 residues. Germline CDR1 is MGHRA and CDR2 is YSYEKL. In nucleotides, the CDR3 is TGCGCCAGCAGCCAAGATCCAGCGGGGGGGCTAGGGACCGGGGAGCTGTTTTTT. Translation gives CASSQDPAGGLGTGELFF.

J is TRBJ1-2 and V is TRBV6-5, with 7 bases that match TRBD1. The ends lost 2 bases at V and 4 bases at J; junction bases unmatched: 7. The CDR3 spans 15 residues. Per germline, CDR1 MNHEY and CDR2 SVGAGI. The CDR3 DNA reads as TGTGCCAGCAGTTACAGGGGGGACAGCCGCTATGGCTACACCTTC. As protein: CASSYRGDSRYGYTF.

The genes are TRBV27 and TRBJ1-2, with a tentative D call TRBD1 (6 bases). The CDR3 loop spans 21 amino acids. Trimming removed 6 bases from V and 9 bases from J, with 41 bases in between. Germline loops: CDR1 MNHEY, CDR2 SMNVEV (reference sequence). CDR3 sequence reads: CASRPRLRAPLRTARAMRYTF. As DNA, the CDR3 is TGTGCCAGCAGGCCCCGACTGAGGGCCCCTCTTCGGACAGCCCGGGCGATGCGCTACACCTTC.

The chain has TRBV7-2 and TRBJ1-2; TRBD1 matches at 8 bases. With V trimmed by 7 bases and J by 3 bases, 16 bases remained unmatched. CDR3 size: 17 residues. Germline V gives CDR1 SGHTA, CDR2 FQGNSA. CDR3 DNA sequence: TGTGCCAGCACCATTAGGTCCCCAGGGGGCGAGGACTATGGCTACACCTTC. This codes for CASTIRSPGGEDYGYTF.